These 13 T cell receptor beta chains originate from one sample sequenced in a study of blood T cell repertoires in COVID-19. The assay was immunoSEQ multiplex PCR, and TCRdb's table has in-frame clones only and misses some. The sample includes 70,000 or so clones, about 88% of them seen just once. The sequencing sample was made of peripheral blood. These receptors all stem from a human donor in a cohort sampled during active COVID-19.

The genes are TRBV9 and TRBJ2-1; 9 bases match TRBD1. The CDR3 has 14 residues. V shed 0 bases, J shed 10 bases, and the junction held 5 bases outside the gene matches. The germline V gene has CDR1 SGDLS and CDR2 YYNGEE. CDR3 region: CASSVEQGAREQFF. The CDR3 region has the DNA TGTGCCAGCAGCGTAGAACAGGGGGCAAGGGAGCAGTTCTTC.

V and J are TRBV6-1 and TRBJ2-7; 7 bases line up with TRBD2. Germline CDR1 MNHNS, CDR2 SASEGT. The CDR3 runs to 20 residues. J was trimmed by 2 bases and V by 1 base; bases with no gene match: 20. This CDR3 is CASSEDRVGLAELYTYEQYF. CDR3 nucleotides: TGTGCCAGCAGTGAAGATCGGGTCGGGCTAGCGGAGCTCTATACCTACGAGCAGTACTTC.

The chain combines TRBV9 with TRBJ1-4; D remains unclear. Between the trimmed V and J ends, which lost 3 bases and 2 bases, there was a span of 8 bases. CDR3 length: 14 residues. Germline V gives CDR1 SGDLS, CDR2 YYNGEE. The CDR3: CASSAGLTNEKLFF. CDR3 DNA: TGTGCCAGCAGCGCAGGACTGACTAATGAAAAACTGTTTTTT. Full variable domain (outside the CDR3, taken from reference TRBV9 and TRBJ1-4): DSGVTQTPKHLITATGQRVTLRCSPRSGDLSVYWYQQSLDQGLQFLIQYYNGEERAKGNILERFSAQQFPDLHSELNLSSLELGDSALYFCASSAGLTNEKLFFGSGTQLSVL.

Only one count was recorded for this clone. The chain is built from TRBV5-1 and TRBJ2-7; 11 bases agree with TRBD2. Losses at the gene ends were 4 bases for V and 2 bases for J; bases not matched to a gene: 14. The length of the CDR3 is 18 residues. Germline CDR1 reads SGHRS; CDR2 reads YFSETQ. The CDR3 loop reads CASSPRGSGTSGPYEQYF. For the CDR3, the DNA is TGCGCCAGCAGCCCTAGGGGGAGTGGGACTAGCGGACCCTACGAGCAGTACTTC.

This clone has only a few counts. The rearrangement uses TRBV4-2 and TRBJ1-6, with D tentatively TRBD1 (6 bases). The V gene lost 2 bases and the J gene lost 4 bases, with 9 bases spanning the gap. This CDR3 region has 15 residues. The germline V gene encodes CDR1 LGHNA and CDR2 YNFKEQ. DNA for the CDR3: TGTGCCAGCAGCCAAAACAGGGTATATAATTCACCCCTCCACTTT. This codes for CASSQNRVYNSPLHF.

The chain links TRBV9 to TRBJ2-5; a weak D match, TRBD2 (5 bases). CDR1 is SGDLS and CDR2 is YYNGEE in the germline V gene. CDR3 length: 15 residues. V shed 6 bases and J shed 5 bases, with 20 bases lying between them. CDR3 coding DNA: TGTGCCAGCACCTCAAACGAGGGCCCTCGGGAGACCCAGTACTTC. It translates to CASTSNEGPRETQYF.

This clone was seen once. The chain employs TRBV19 and TRBJ1-3; D is unresolved. CDR3 size: 13 residues. Germline CDR1 and CDR2: LNHDA and SQIVND (reference sequence). The ends were cut back, 6 bases at V and 4 bases at J, with 10 bases in the middle. CDR3 sequence: CASRPGGGNTIYF. CDR3 in DNA: TGTGCCAGTAGGCCGGGAGGCGGAAACACCATATATTTT.

The chain uses TRBV2 and TRBJ1-2, with 9 bases that match TRBD1. The CDR3 is 15 amino acids. From germline, CDR1 is SNHLY and CDR2 FYNNEI. The V and J ends lost 5 bases and 7 bases, in that order; junction bases with no gene match: 11. The CDR3 sequence: CASSPGTGSFGGYTF. DNA of the CDR3: TGTGCCAGCAGTCCGGGGACAGGGAGCTTTGGTGGCTACACCTTC.

CDR3 sequence (DNA): TGTGCCAGCAGCCAGGGGGGACGGCTTCTGTTTTTT. Protein product: CASSQGGRLLFF. The chain combines TRBV2 with TRBJ1-4, with TRBD1 matching 7 bases. Germline CDR1 SNHLY, CDR2 FYNNEI. This CDR3 region has 12 residues. J was trimmed by 14 bases and V by 6 bases; bases with no gene match: 9.

The chain is built from TRBV3-1 (or the pseudogene TRBV3-2) and TRBJ2-1; the D gene is possibly TRBD2 (6 bases). The CDR3 loop spans 14 amino acids. With 3 bases removed from V and 9 bases from J, the gap between germline ends came to 15 bases. Looked up from germline, CDR1 is LGHDT and CDR2 is YNNKEL (reference sequence). The CDR3 reads CASSHMRDSGEQFF. The CDR3 bases are TGTGCCAGCAGCCATATGCGGGACTCCGGTGAGCAGTTCTTC.

The chain uses TRBV7-8 and TRBJ2-3; 9 nucleotides line up with TRBD2. The germline CDR1 and CDR2 sequences are SGHVS and FQNEAQ. The CDR3 totals 16 residues. With 2 bases clipped from V and 6 bases from J, the junction kept 9 bases outside the gene matches. CDR3 amino acids: CASSLYRASGTDTQYF. For the CDR3, the DNA is TGTGCCAGCAGCTTATATAGGGCTAGCGGGACGGATACGCAGTATTTT.

The J gene is TRBJ2-5, the V gene TRBV21-1; the table's D gene call, TRBD1, was not cross checked with the DNA. TRBV21-1 corresponds to a pseudogene. The CDR3 runs 17 residues. DNA for the CDR3: TGTGCCAGCAGCAAACCAGGAAGGACAGGGGGTGGGGAGACCCAGTACTTC. It yields the protein CASSKPGRTGGGETQYF.

This chain joins TRBV2 and TRBJ1-2; D is possibly TRBD1 (5 bases). CDR1 is SNHLY and CDR2 is FYNNEI in the germline V gene. Trimming removed 11 bases from V and 3 bases from J, with 13 bases in between. The CDR3 runs 12 residues. CDR3 sequence reads: CAYRTRYYGYTF. Here the CDR3 DNA reads TGTGCCTACAGGACGAGGTACTATGGCTACACCTTC.